The source of this TCR beta chain is a study of chemoradiotherapy in HPV16-positive cancers. The germline V gene has CDR1 MNHEY and CDR2 SVGAGI. CDR3 length: 14 residues. Trimming stripped 5 bases from V and 2 bases from J, with 12 bases between. Findings and caveats of the study: Candidate HPV-specific clones and E7-related TCR motifs grew in tumor during treatment.

This clone was observed a single time. No antigen is known for it. Repertoires were generated with immunoSEQ multiplex PCR, while TCRdb's copy carries only in-frame clones and drops some. The table lists tens of thousands of clones, more than 80% of them singletons. The chain joins TRBV6-5 to TRBJ1-2; D possibly corresponds to TRBD1 (5 bases). This receptor was obtained from a human donor with HPV-associated anogenital cancer. The specimen comprised blood, sampled from a patient who underwent chemoradiotherapy. CDR3 bases: TGTGCCAGCAGTCCCGGGGGAGGAAACTATGGCTACACCTTC. This gives the protein CASSPGGGNYGYTF.